A single sample gave rise to the 21 T cell receptor beta chains below, sequenced in a study of blood T cell repertoires in COVID-19. Using immunoSEQ multiplex PCR, the repertoire was profiled, and TCRdb retains in-frame clones only, with some absent. The sample yields 390,000 or so clones, about 89% seen once. Sequencing was carried out using peripheral blood. The receptors shown here come from a woman in her twenties or thirties with COVID-19, enrolled during active disease.

The chain uses TRBV28 and TRBJ1-2, with D tentatively TRBD1 (6 bases). The CDR3 sequence is 14 residues long. Germline values: CDR1 MDHEN, CDR2 SYDVKM. The germline V and J ends were trimmed by 10 bases and 4 bases, with 19 bases remaining between them. The CDR3 region is CATQGISFAYGYTF. DNA for the CDR3: TGTGCCACACAGGGTATCAGCTTCGCCTATGGCTACACCTTC.

The gene calls are TRBV6-4 and TRBJ2-3; a possible D gene is TRBD2 (5 bases). V lost 6 bases, J lost 3 bases, and 10 bases lay in between. The germline CDR1 and CDR2 sequences are MRHNA and SNTAGT. This CDR3 has 13 residues. The CDR3 reads CASSPGITDTQYF. The DNA for the CDR3 is TGTGCCAGCAGCCCCGGGATTACAGATACGCAGTATTTT.

The V call is TRBV5-1, the J call TRBJ2-1; 8 positions match TRBD1. The CDR3 extends over 14 amino acids. CDR1 is SGHRS and CDR2 is YFSETQ in the germline V gene. The V segment lost 5 bases and the J segment 2 bases; nucleotides outside the gene matches: 3. The CDR3 is CASSPDRAYNEQFF. The CDR3 nucleotides are TGCGCCAGCAGTCCGGACAGGGCCTACAATGAGCAGTTCTTC. Full variable domain (outside the CDR3, taken from reference TRBV5-1 and TRBJ2-1): KAGVTQTPRYLIKTRGQQVTLSCSPISGHRSVSWYQQTPGQGLQFLFEYFSETQRNKGNFPGRFSGRQFSNSRSEMNVSTLELGDSALYLCASSPDRAYNEQFFGPGTRLTVL.

The V gene is TRBV4-2, the J gene TRBJ1-4; D not resolved. Germline loops: CDR1 LGHNA, CDR2 YNFKEQ. V was shortened by 4 bases and J by 5 bases, with 11 bases between the two germline ends. CDR3 length: 14 amino acids. CDR3 amino acids: CASSPRVENEKLFF. CDR3 in DNA: TGTGCCAGCAGCCCTAGAGTGGAAAATGAAAAACTGTTTTTT.

The rearrangement joins TRBV5-6 to TRBJ2-2; D is undetermined. This CDR3 region has 13 residues. Trimming removed 2 bases at V and 6 bases at J, with 8 bases between. Germline CDR1 and CDR2: SGHDT and YYEEEE. This CDR3 is CASSLVGPGELFF. CDR3 sequence (DNA): TGTGCCAGCAGCTTAGTGGGCCCCGGGGAGCTGTTTTTT.

The V call is TRBV6-2 or TRBV6-3, the J call TRBJ1-2; 8 bases are a match to TRBD1. The CDR3 is 14 amino acids. Looked up from germline, CDR1 is MNHEY and CDR2 is SVGEGT. V trimming: 0 bases; J trimming: 6 bases; junction bases outside the gene matches: 3. This chain's CDR3 is CASSYSARGHGYTF. CDR3 in DNA: TGTGCCAGCAGTTACTCTGCCAGGGGGCATGGCTACACCTTC.

This chain links TRBV4-2 with TRBJ2-3; 12 bases fit TRBD2. CDR1 LGHNA and CDR2 YNFKEQ come from the germline V gene. Trimming at V came to 4 bases and at J to 2 bases, leaving 7 bases not matched to a gene. The CDR3 has 17 residues. This CDR3 is CASSRNGLAGNTDTQYF. The CDR3 nucleotides are TGTGCCAGCAGCCGGAACGGACTAGCGGGGAACACAGATACGCAGTATTTT.

J is TRBJ2-7 and V is TRBV7-2; possibly TRBD2 for D (6 bases). The germline CDR1 and CDR2 sequences are SGHTA and FQGNSA. The CDR3 covers 12 residues. V lost 5 bases and J lost 6, with 11 bases in between. CDR3 DNA sequence: TGTGCCAGCAGCCCCCGGAGGGGCGAGCAGTACTTC. Protein: CASSPRRGEQYF.

V and J are TRBV6-5 and TRBJ1-1, with a tentative D call TRBD1 (6 bases). Between the trimmed V and J ends, which lost 5 bases and 1 base, there was a span of 11 bases. This CDR3 spans 14 amino acids. Germline V gene lookup returns CDR1 MNHEY and CDR2 SVGAGI. The CDR3 coding sequence is TGTGCCAGCAGTAACCTACAGGGGAACACTGAAGCTTTCTTT. It codes for CASSNLQGNTEAFF.

This clone has just one count. The genes are TRBV24-1 and TRBJ2-1, with D maybe TRBD2 (6 bases). Between the trimmed V and J ends, which lost 3 bases and 1 base, there was a span of 12 bases. This CDR3 is 16 amino acids long. Germline lookup yields CDR1 KGHDR and CDR2 SFDVKD. CDR3 region: CATSDGGRLSYNEQFF. DNA of the CDR3: TGTGCCACCAGTGATGGAGGGAGGCTATCCTACAATGAGCAGTTCTTC.

This clone occurred once. The chain joins TRBV27 to TRBJ1-6, with 7 bases matching TRBD1. The CDR3 has 14 residues. V gave up 7 bases and J gave up 10 bases; unmatched junction bases: 10. Per the germline V gene, CDR1 is MNHEY and CDR2 is SMNVEV (reference sequence). CDR3 sequence (DNA): TGTGCCAGCAACCTCCAGGGGGTAGGATCACCCCTCCACTTT. Protein sequence: CASNLQGVGSPLHF.

This clone was observed once. The chain joins TRBV9 to TRBJ2-2; 8 positions match TRBD1. The V and J ends lost 3 bases and 6 bases, in that order; junction bases with no gene match: 13. CDR1 and CDR2 (germline): SGDLS, YYNGEE. CDR3 length equals 17 residues. In DNA, the CDR3 is TGTGCCAGCAGCGGCTACAGGGGGAACGCAGAAGCCGGGGAGCTGTTTTTT. It translates to CASSGYRGNAEAGELFF.

The J gene is TRBJ1-3, the V gene TRBV7-2, with D perhaps matching TRBD1 (5 bases). The CDR3 loop spans 14 amino acids. Germline loops: CDR1 SGHTA, CDR2 FQGNSA. V lost 5 bases and J lost 4, with 12 bases in between. As DNA, the CDR3 is TGTGCCAGCAGCCCCGGACAAATAGGAAACACCATATATTTT. Residues: CASSPGQIGNTIYF.

The V and J genes are TRBV5-1 and TRBJ1-4; D unclear. This CDR3 has 13 amino acids. CDR1 SGHRS and CDR2 YFSETQ come from the germline V gene. Trimming took 4 bases from V and 6 from J, leaving 10 bases between them. The CDR3: CASSPRTDEKLFF. The CDR3 DNA follows: TGCGCCAGCAGCCCCCGGACTGATGAAAAACTGTTTTTT.

The chain recombines TRBV2 with TRBJ2-7, with 7 bases lining up with TRBD1. V lost 1 base and J lost 3; bases outside the gene matches: 3. The CDR3 is made up of 14 amino acids. CDR1 and CDR2 (germline): SNHLY, FYNNEI. In nucleotides, the CDR3 is TGTGCCAGCAGTGAAGAGGCAGGGGGCTACGAGCAGTACTTC. Translated, it gives CASSEEAGGYEQYF. The full variable domain, its missing parts supplied by reference TRBV2 and TRBJ2-7, is EPEVTQTPSHQVTQMGQEVILRCVPISNHLYFYWYRQILGQKVEFLVSFYNNEISEKSEIFDDQFSVERPDGSNFTLKIRSTKLEDSAMYFCASSEEAGGYEQYFGPGTRLTVT.

This clone was counted once. An end of the junction differs from the germline gene, which may be a read error. V is TRBV10-1 and J is TRBJ1-3; 8 bases are a match to TRBD1. The CDR3 consists of 15 residues. Germline CDR1 and CDR2: WNHNN and SYGVQD (reference sequence). DNA for the CDR3: TGCGCCAGCAGCAATGAGGGACAGGCTGGGAACACCATATATTTT. Encoded protein: CASSNEGQAGNTIYF.

The J gene is TRBJ2-7, the V gene TRBV20-1, with D possibly being TRBD2 (5 bases). This CDR3 has 10 amino acids. Trimming cost V 6 bases and J 7 bases, with 10 bases left between them. Germline-derived CDR1 and CDR2 are DFQATT and SNEGSKA (reference sequence). The CDR3 region has the DNA TGCAGTGCGTACTGGGAGGAGCAGTACTTC. Encoded protein: CSAYWEEQYF.

The chain couples TRBV4-3 to TRBJ2-2; D is unclear. Germline V gene data show CDR1 as LGHNA and CDR2 as YSLEER. Trimming took 0 bases from V and 3 from J, leaving 11 bases between them. The CDR3 contains 16 residues. CDR3 nucleotides: TGCGCCAGCAGCCAAGAAGCTAGTCAGCACACCGGGGAGCTGTTTTTT. Translation gives CASSQEASQHTGELFF.

This clone was seen ten or more times. The chain couples TRBV7-9 to TRBJ2-6; the D gene is possibly TRBD2 (5 bases). CDR3 size: 15 residues. Germline V gene data show CDR1 as SEHNR and CDR2 as FQNEAQ (reference sequence). V was clipped by 1 base and J by 2 bases, with 6 bases between them. DNA of the CDR3: TGTGCCAGCAGCTTAGTCGGGGCTGGGGCCAACGTCCTGACTTTC. It yields the protein CASSLVGAGANVLTF.

V gene TRBV5-4 combines with J gene TRBJ2-7; the match to TRBD1 covers 9 bases. Germline V gives CDR1 SGHNT, CDR2 YYREEE (reference sequence). The V segment lost 4 bases and the J segment 6 bases; nucleotides outside the gene matches: 11. The CDR3 runs to 15 residues. In DNA form, the CDR3 reads TGTGCCAGCAGCCCTGGGGACAGGGAGTTAGCCGAGCAGTACTTC. Amino acid sequence: CASSPGDRELAEQYF.

The chain joins TRBV19 to TRBJ2-5, with a weak D call TRBD2 (7 bases). The CDR3 sequence is 15 residues long. Deletions cut 5 bases from V and 2 bases from J, with 15 bases between. Germline V lookup: CDR1 LNHDA, CDR2 SQIVND (reference sequence). The CDR3 loop is CASSPLKGGQETQYF. CDR3 nucleotides: TGTGCCAGTAGTCCCCTTAAGGGGGGGCAAGAGACCCAGTACTTC.